A single sample is the source of the 24 T cell receptor beta chains below, sequenced in a study of CD8 T cells in ankylosing spondylitis. TCRdb re-derived calls from the 5' RACE reads in MiXCR, one entry per CDR3 protein. The sample holds around 220,000 distinct CDR3 sequences, 10% seen once. Sequencing used blood, either unsorted or a sorted T cell fraction (not recorded which). The origin of the receptors is a male donor with ankylosing spondylitis or in good health (not recorded which).

This clonotype was seen repeatedly, ten times or more. The J gene is TRBJ2-5, the V gene TRBV12-3 or TRBV12-4; TRBD2 is a possible D gene (6 bases). Trimming cost V 2 bases and J 2 bases, with 9 bases left between them. CDR3 length: 14 residues. The CDR3 DNA is TGTGCCAGCAGTTTACCGCTAGCGCAAGAGACCCAGTACTTC. Its protein product is CASSLPLAQETQYF.

In this sample, this clonotype turned up many times. The V call is TRBV20-1, the J call TRBJ2-5, with D possibly called TRBD1 or TRBD2 (7 bases each). V shed 3 bases and J shed 3 bases, with 17 bases lying between them. The CDR3 sequence is 15 residues long. The germline V gene has CDR1 DFQATT and CDR2 SNEGSKA (reference sequence). The CDR3 nucleotides read TGCAGTGCTAGGGAACAGGGGAGGGTCAAAGAGACCCAGTACTTC. Amino acid sequence: CSAREQGRVKETQYF.

V gene TRBV28 combines with J gene TRBJ1-2; possible D gene TRBD1, 5 bases. The germline CDR1 and CDR2 sequences are MDHEN and SYDVKM. V was clipped by 5 bases and J by 3 bases, with 16 bases between them. The CDR3 runs to 15 residues. The CDR3 region has the DNA TGTGCCAGCAGTCTTCAGGACCCGGGGCACTATGGCTACACCTTC. Amino acid sequence: CASSLQDPGHYGYTF.

The table lists this clonotype with a count of one. The junction departs from the called germline gene at one end, perhaps through a read error. This chain uses TRBV2 with TRBJ1-2; D is undetermined. This CDR3 contains 12 residues. Germline-derived CDR1 and CDR2 are SNHLY and FYNNEI. The CDR3 DNA reads as TGTGCCAGCAGCAACCAGATCTATGGCTACCCCTTC. Amino acids: CASSNQIYGYPF.

This clonotype appeared many times. This chain connects TRBV3-1 to TRBJ1-1; no clear D gene. V shed 0 bases and J shed 4 bases, with 9 bases lying between them. This CDR3 comprises 14 residues. Per the germline V gene, CDR1 is LGHDT and CDR2 is YNNKEL (reference sequence). The CDR3 nucleotides read TGTGCCAGCAGCCAAGATACCGGCGTCACTGAAGCTTTCTTT. The encoded protein is CASSQDTGVTEAFF.

This clonotype has ten or more counts. The chain has TRBV29-1 and TRBJ2-6, with D hard to call. The length of the CDR3 is 18 residues. CDR1 and CDR2 from the germline V gene are SQVTM and ANQGSEA. V was shortened by 3 bases and J by 0 bases, with 18 bases between the two germline ends. For the CDR3, the DNA is TGCAGCGTTGAGTTTTTTTCTGACGGGTCCTCTGGGGCCAACGTCCTGACTTTC. Translation: CSVEFFSDGSSGANVLTF.

This clonotype has just a few counts. This rearrangement joins TRBV12-3 or TRBV12-4 to TRBJ1-1, with 9 bases fitting TRBD1. The CDR3 has 14 residues. V lost 6 bases and J lost 6; bases outside the gene matches: 8. The CDR3: CASRQQGAVAEAFF. In DNA form, the CDR3 reads TGTGCCAGCAGACAACAGGGGGCTGTAGCTGAAGCTTTCTTT.

The sample holds a few counts of this clonotype. The rearrangement uses TRBV5-8 and TRBJ2-7, with 10 bases that match TRBD1. The trim removed 4 bases at V and 4 bases at J, leaving 5 bases unmatched. The CDR3 consists of 14 residues. Germline CDR1 and CDR2: SGHTS and YDEGEE. CDR3 nucleotide sequence: TGTGCCAGCAGCCGACCGGGACAGGGGTACGAGCAGTACTTC. The encoded protein is CASSRPGQGYEQYF.

Ten or more counts support this clonotype. The chain joins TRBV20-1 to TRBJ2-3; D uncertain. V was pared by 0 bases and J by 0 bases, with 10 bases between. The CDR3 has 15 amino acids. The germline CDR1 and CDR2 sequences are DFQATT and SNEGSKA (reference sequence). The CDR3 sequence: CSARDPKRSTDTQYF. CDR3 DNA sequence: TGCAGTGCTAGAGATCCAAAGCGAAGCACAGATACGCAGTATTTT.

This sequence joins TRBV5-1 and TRBJ2-3; TRBD2 agrees at 13 bases. The CDR3 extends over 14 amino acids. V shed 4 bases and J 6 bases; nucleotides not matched to a gene: 2. Per germline, CDR1 SGHRS and CDR2 YFSETQ. The CDR3 spells CASSRLAGGDTQYF. In DNA, the CDR3 is TGCGCCAGCAGCCGACTAGCGGGGGGCGATACGCAGTATTTT.

This clonotype was counted many times. The chain couples TRBV7-2 to TRBJ1-2; 9 bases match TRBD1. The CDR3 extends over 15 amino acids. Trimming cost V 8 bases and J 4 bases; bases outside gene matches: 11. The germline CDR1 and CDR2 sequences are SGHTA and FQGNSA. The CDR3 DNA follows: TGTGCCAGCGCGTGGGACAGGGACAGGGCCTATGGCTACACCTTC. As protein: CASAWDRDRAYGYTF.

Points on this clonotype: A junction end diverges from the germline sequence, so it may reflect a read error. The J gene is TRBJ1-2, the V gene TRBV12-3 or TRBV12-4, with TRBD1 as a possible D gene (5 bases). This CDR3 is 13 amino acids long. CDR3 sequence reads: CASSLRQNYGDTF. CDR3 DNA sequence: TGTGCCAGCAGTTTAAGACAGAACTATGGCGACACCTTC.

Only a few counts were recorded for this clonotype. CDR3 sequence: CASSPLGEGYEETQYF. CDR3 sequence (DNA): TGTGCCAGCAGCCCCCTTGGGGAAGGGTACGAAGAGACCCAGTACTTC. This rearrangement joins TRBV13 to TRBJ2-5, with D unclear. This CDR3 is built from 16 residues. Germline loops: CDR1 PRHDT, CDR2 FYEKMQ (reference sequence). Trimming shortened V by 5 bases and J by 3 bases, and 19 bases separated the two germline ends. The full variable domain, completed using reference TRBV13 and TRBJ2-5, is AAGVIQSPRHLIKEKRETATLKCYPIPRHDTVYWYQQGPGQDPQFLISFYEKMQSDKGSIPDRFSAQQFSDYHSELNMSSLELGDSALYFCASSPLGEGYEETQYFGPGTRLLVL.

This clonotype has at least ten counts. The gene calls are TRBV27 and TRBJ1-5; D gene unclear. The CDR3 contains 13 residues. V lost 3 bases to trimming and J lost 7 bases, with 10 bases between them. Per germline, CDR1 MNHEY and CDR2 SMNVEV (reference sequence). CDR3 in DNA: TGTGCCAGCAGTTTCCGTATTGACCAGCCCCAGCATTTT. Its translation: CASSFRIDQPQHF.

This chain connects TRBV5-6 to TRBJ1-6; D gene uncertain. Germline CDR1 reads SGHDT; CDR2 reads YYEEEE. The CDR3 is 17 amino acids. Trimming took 2 bases from V and 2 from J, leaving 14 bases between them. CDR3 sequence (DNA): TGTGCCAGCAGCTTTTCTGATCCGGGCCCCTATAATTCACCCCTCCACTTT. Its protein product is CASSFSDPGPYNSPLHF.

The rearrangement links TRBV5-1 to TRBJ2-2; no clear D gene. The CDR3 runs to 17 residues. Germline lookup yields CDR1 SGHRS and CDR2 YFSETQ. V lost 0 bases to trimming and J lost 1 base, with 13 bases between them. CDR3 sequence (DNA): TGCGCCAGCAGCTTGGAACTGTCACAGATGAACACCGGGGAGCTGTTTTTT. Translation: CASSLELSQMNTGELFF.

In its sample, this clonotype was seen many times. The chain is built from TRBV13 and TRBJ1-1; D unresolved. CDR1 and CDR2 from the germline V gene are PRHDT and FYEKMQ (reference sequence). Between the trimmed V and J ends, which lost 0 bases and 0 bases, there was a span of 14 bases. The CDR3 contains 17 residues. Written as DNA, the CDR3 is TGTGCCAGCAGCTTAGGGTCTTGGTACGGGTTGAACACTGAAGCTTTCTTT. Its protein is CASSLGSWYGLNTEAFF.

This clonotype was observed a few times. V gene TRBV20-1 combines with J gene TRBJ1-1; 7 nucleotides agree with TRBD1. Germline V gene data show CDR1 as DFQATT and CDR2 as SNEGSKA (reference sequence). The CDR3 length is 12 residues. V was pared by 4 bases and J by 6 bases, with 5 bases of the junction left unmatched. This chain's CDR3 is CSATGTASEAFF. In DNA form, the CDR3 reads TGCAGTGCTACCGGGACAGCATCTGAAGCTTTCTTT.

As concerns this clonotype: Being one base from a much bigger clone, this may be a read error. This chain links TRBV12-3 or TRBV12-4 with TRBJ1-1; TRBD1 aligns across 9 bases. Trimming cost V 3 bases and J 10 bases; bases outside gene matches: 6. CDR3 size: 13 residues. The CDR3: CASSFTGGAGAFF. Written as DNA, the CDR3 is TGTGCCAGCAGTTTTACAGGGGGCGCGGGAGCTTTCTTT.

With respect to this clonotype: A read error may explain this, as a much larger clone is one base away. This rearrangement joins TRBV5-1 to TRBJ2-2; D is unresolved. This CDR3 is built from 15 residues. Germline values: CDR1 SGHRS, CDR2 YFSETQ. Trimming took 1 base from V and 1 from J, leaving 8 bases between them. CDR3 bases: TGCGCCAGCAGCTTGAACAAGGTGAACACCGGGGAGCTGTTTTTT. Protein: CASSLNKVNTGELFF. Full variable domain (outside the CDR3, taken from reference TRBV5-1 and TRBJ2-2): KAGVTQTPRYLIKTRGQQVTLSCSPISGHRSVSWYQQTPGQGLQFLFEYFSETQRNKGNFPGRFSGRQFSNSRSEMNVSTLELGDSALYLCASSLNKVNTGELFFGEGSRLTVL.

CDR3 DNA: TGCAGTGCCAACGGACCGACAGGAGGGGGATCTGGAAACACCATATATTTT. This encodes CSANGPTGGGSGNTIYF. This chain joins TRBV20-1 and TRBJ1-3; D perhaps matches TRBD1 (6 bases). The CDR3 contains 17 residues. The V end was cut by 6 bases, the J end by 1 base, with 22 bases between. Germline V CDR1 and CDR2: DFQATT, SNEGSKA (reference sequence).

The chain uses TRBV20-1 and TRBJ2-7, with 9 bases fitting TRBD1. J was trimmed by 2 bases and V by 5 bases; bases with no gene match: 4. The CDR3 has 13 amino acids. Germline-derived CDR1 and CDR2 are DFQATT and SNEGSKA (reference sequence). The CDR3 bases are TGCAGTGCTTCGGACAGGGGACCCTACGAGCAGTACTTC. Translating gives CSASDRGPYEQYF.

This clonotype was seen repeatedly, ten times or more. The chain has TRBV9 and TRBJ2-5; 8 bases line up with TRBD1. This CDR3 is built from 14 residues. The junction had 3 bases not matched to a gene; V was cut back by 0 bases and J by 5 bases. The germline V gene encodes CDR1 SGDLS and CDR2 YYNGEE. The CDR3 DNA is TGTGCCAGCAGCGTAGGGACAGGGTTCGAGACCCAGTACTTC. It translates to CASSVGTGFETQYF. The full variable domain, rest sourced from reference TRBV9 and TRBJ2-5, is DSGVTQTPKHLITATGQRVTLRCSPRSGDLSVYWYQQSLDQGLQFLIQYYNGEERAKGNILERFSAQQFPDLHSELNLSSLELGDSALYFCASSVGTGFETQYFGPGTRLLVL.

This clonotype came up many times. This sequence joins TRBV5-1 and TRBJ2-3; TRBD1 is a possible D gene (6 bases). Germline V gene lookup returns CDR1 SGHRS and CDR2 YFSETQ. CDR3 length: 11 residues. Trimming left V 5 bases short and J 9 bases short, with 10 bases between. CDR3 nucleotides: TGCGCCAGCAGTTCCCAGGGGACGCAGTATTTT. It yields the protein CASSSQGTQYF.